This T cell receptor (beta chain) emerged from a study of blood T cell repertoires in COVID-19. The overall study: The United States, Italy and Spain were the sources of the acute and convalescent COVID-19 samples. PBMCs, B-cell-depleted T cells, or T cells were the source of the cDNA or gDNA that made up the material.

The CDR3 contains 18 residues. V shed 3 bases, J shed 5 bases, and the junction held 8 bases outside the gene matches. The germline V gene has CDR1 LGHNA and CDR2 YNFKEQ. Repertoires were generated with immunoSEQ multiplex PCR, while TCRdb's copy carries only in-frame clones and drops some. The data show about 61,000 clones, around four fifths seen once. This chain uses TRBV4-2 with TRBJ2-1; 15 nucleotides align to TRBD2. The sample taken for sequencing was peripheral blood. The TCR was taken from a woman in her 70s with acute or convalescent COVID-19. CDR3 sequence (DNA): TGTGCCAGCAGCCAGGGAATCGGGACTAGCGGGGGGAACAATGAGCAGTTCTTC. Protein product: CASSQGIGTSGGNNEQFF.